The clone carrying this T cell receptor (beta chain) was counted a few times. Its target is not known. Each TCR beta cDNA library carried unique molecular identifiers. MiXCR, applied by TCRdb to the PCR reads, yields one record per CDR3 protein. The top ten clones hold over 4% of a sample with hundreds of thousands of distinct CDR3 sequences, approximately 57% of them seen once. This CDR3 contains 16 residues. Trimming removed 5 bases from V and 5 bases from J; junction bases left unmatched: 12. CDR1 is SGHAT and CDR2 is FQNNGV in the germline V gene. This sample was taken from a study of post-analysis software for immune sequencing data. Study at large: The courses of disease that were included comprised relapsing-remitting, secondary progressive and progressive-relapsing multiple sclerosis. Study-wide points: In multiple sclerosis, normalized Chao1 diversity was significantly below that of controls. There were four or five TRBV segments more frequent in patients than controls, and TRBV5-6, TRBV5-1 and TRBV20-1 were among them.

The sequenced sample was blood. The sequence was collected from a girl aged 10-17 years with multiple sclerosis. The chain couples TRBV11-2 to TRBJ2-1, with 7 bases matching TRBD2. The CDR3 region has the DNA TGTGCCAGCAGCGCCCGGGACTATATAATAAACAATGAGCAGTTCTTC. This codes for CASSARDYIINNEQFF.